This T cell receptor (delta chain) was identified during a study of γδ T cells in repeated Plasmodium falciparum infection. Germline lookup yields CDR1 TSWWSYY and CDR2 QGS. Trimming stripped 0 bases from V and 3 bases from J, with 47 bases between. CDR3 length: 27 residues. Flow sorting of PBMC yielded separate Vgamma9/Vdelta2+ and Vdelta2-negative gammadelta T cell populations for bulk repertoire analysis. A note on this clone: The protein recorded in TCRdb matches a much larger clone and deviates from this DNA's translation at residue 22, suggesting a read error; the protein here is obtained by translating the DNA.

TCRdb re-processed the multiplex PCR reads via CATT. The sample records roughly 86,000 delta-chain clones, approximately 1.5% being singletons. The receptor was isolated from a pool of human donors (malaria-infected and uninfected, not separated). This rearrangement joins TRDV1 to TRDJ1; the D call may be TRDD2 or TRDD3 (6 bases each). The sample was gamma-delta T cells from blood. The CDR3 coding sequence is TGTGCTCTTGGGGAACTTTGGGCCTTTCGATGGCCTTCCCTGGGGCCTAATAAGGGTTTTTACGCCGATAAACTCATCTTT. This gives the protein CALGELWAFRWPSLGPNKGFYADKLIF.